The clone carrying this T cell receptor beta chain was observed at least ten times. The antigen is unknown. V lost 6 bases and J lost 2, with 35 bases in between. Looked up from germline, CDR1 is MRHNA and CDR2 is SNTAGT. The CDR3 has 22 amino acids. This specimen comes from a study of CD8 T cells in ankylosing spondylitis. Study results and limitations: What appeared characteristic of ankylosing spondylitis blood was a TCR beta motif of seven to nine highly homologous variants. In peripheral blood, disease-linked CD8+ clones occurred at relatively low frequencies.

5'-RACE, quantitative and with molecular barcodes, yielded the TCR beta libraries. MiXCR, run by TCRdb on the 5' RACE reads, gives a single entry per CDR3 protein. The sample contains about 510,000 distinct CDR3 sequences, about 5.4% of which appear only once. Source material: blood, either unsorted or a sorted T cell fraction (not recorded which). The genes are TRBV6-4 and TRBJ1-5; D perhaps matches TRBD1 (5 bases). The sequence was obtained from a male donor with ankylosing spondylitis. The CDR3 reads CASSDTIYSGAQSQRGNQPQHF. For the CDR3, the DNA is TGTGCCAGCAGCGATACCATATATTCCGGGGCGCAATCACAAAGGGGCAATCAGCCCCAGCATTTT.